A single sample gave rise to the 10 T cell receptor beta chains below, sequenced in a study of memory CD4+ T cells and cytomegalovirus serostatus. The sort gate was single viable CD3+CD4+CD8-CD45RO+ cells for memory CD4+ T cells. The protocol was immunoSEQ multiplex PCR, while the TCRdb copy is restricted to in-frame clones and leaves out a portion. This sample has about 25,000 clones, with roughly 75% found just once. Sample: memory CD4+ T cells from blood. These TCRs come from an adult in good health and CMV-seronegative.

V usage is TRBV7-6 and J usage is TRBJ1-1; TRBD1 is a possible D gene (5 bases). V lost 3 bases and J 3 bases, leaving 14 bases between the germline ends. The CDR3 contains 15 residues. The germline gives CDR1 SGHVS, CDR2 FNYEAQ. The CDR3 is CASSFWGGGDTEAFF. CDR3 coding DNA: TGTGCCAGCAGCTTCTGGGGCGGAGGGGACACTGAAGCTTTCTTT.

The V call is TRBV7-2, the J call TRBJ1-1, with TRBD1 identical over 7 bases. This CDR3 is built from 13 residues. Germline CDR1 is SGHTA and CDR2 is FQGNSA. The trim removed 3 bases at V and 5 bases at J, leaving 3 bases unmatched. CDR3 amino acids: CASSFGQATEAFF. The CDR3 DNA reads as TGTGCCAGCAGCTTCGGACAGGCGACTGAAGCTTTCTTT.

The chain combines TRBV11-2 with TRBJ2-1; D may correspond to TRBD1 or TRBD2 (5 bases each). The ends were cut back, 4 bases at V and 0 bases at J, with 10 bases in the middle. Germline CDR1 and CDR2: SGHAT and FQNNGV. The CDR3 runs to 15 residues. The CDR3 spells CASSWGTSSYNEQFF. CDR3 nucleotides: TGTGCCAGCAGCTGGGGGACGAGCTCCTACAATGAGCAGTTCTTC.

This clone was recorded once. This CDR3 is CASSLGGSRAGEKLFF. CDR3 DNA: TGTGCCAGCAGCCTAGGGGGAAGCAGGGCTGGGGAAAAACTGTTTTTT. The V and J genes are TRBV7-2 and TRBJ1-4; maybe TRBD1 (6 bases). CDR1 is SGHTA, CDR2 FQGNSA, per germline. CDR3 length: 16 residues. V gave up 5 bases and J gave up 8 bases, with 21 bases separating them.

The rearrangement joins TRBV27 to TRBJ2-7; 8 nucleotides line up with TRBD1. The V and J ends lost 4 bases and 4 bases, in that order; junction bases with no gene match: 9. Germline CDR1 MNHEY, CDR2 SMNVEV (reference sequence). The CDR3 is 15 amino acids. CDR3 loop: CASSSPGQAVYEQYF. The CDR3 DNA is TGTGCCAGCAGTTCACCGGGACAGGCGGTGTACGAGCAGTACTTC.

This chain joins TRBV5-5 and TRBJ1-1; 10 bases align to TRBD1. In germline, CDR1 is SGHKS, CDR2 YYEKEE (reference sequence). After removal of 4 bases from V and 10 bases from J, the junction contained 10 bases not matched to a gene. The CDR3 sequence is 14 residues long. The CDR3 loop is CASSTPGQGRRAFF. For the CDR3, the DNA is TGTGCCAGCAGCACGCCGGGACAGGGGAGGCGAGCTTTCTTT.

V and J are TRBV4-2 and TRBJ1-3; D not certain. Germline V lookup: CDR1 LGHNA, CDR2 YNFKEQ. V lost 1 base and J lost 3, with 10 bases in between. The CDR3 is 15 amino acids. The CDR3 is CASSQAAGRGNTIYF. DNA for the CDR3: TGTGCCAGCAGCCAAGCAGCCGGGCGTGGAAACACCATATATTTT.

The gene calls are TRBV11-2 and TRBJ1-3; weak D call: TRBD1 (5 bases). V lost 1 base and J lost 0, with 13 bases in between. The germline gives CDR1 SGHAT, CDR2 FQNNGV. CDR3 size: 17 residues. The CDR3 region has the DNA TGTGCCAGCAGCTTAGGGCGCGCAGGGAGCTCTGGAAACACCATATATTTT. This sequence encodes CASSLGRAGSSGNTIYF. Together with reference TRBV11-2 and TRBJ1-3, the CDR3 gives the full variable domain: EAGVAQSPRYKIIEKRQSVAFWCNPISGHATLYWYQQILGQGPKLLIQFQNNGVVDDSQLPKDRFSAERLKGVDSTLKIQPAKLEDSAVYLCASSLGRAGSSGNTIYFGEGSWLTVV.

The chain uses TRBV7-9 and TRBJ2-3; D is possibly TRBD1 (6 bases). This CDR3 contains 13 residues. V dropped 3 bases and J dropped 5 bases, with 9 bases sitting between them. The germline CDR1 and CDR2 sequences are SEHNR and FQNEAQ (reference sequence). CDR3 residues: CASSFEGVDTQYF. The DNA of the CDR3 is TGTGCCAGCAGCTTTGAGGGGGTAGATACGCAGTATTTT.

The rearrangement joins TRBV6-6 to TRBJ2-7; 8 nucleotides line up with TRBD1. The CDR3 is 13 amino acids. Trimming removed 7 bases from V and 1 base from J; junction bases left unmatched: 3. Germline V gene data show CDR1 as MNHNY and CDR2 as SVGAGI (reference sequence). CDR3 sequence (DNA): TGTGCCAGCAATCGACAGGGGTCCTACGAGCAGTACTTC. It encodes CASNRQGSYEQYF.